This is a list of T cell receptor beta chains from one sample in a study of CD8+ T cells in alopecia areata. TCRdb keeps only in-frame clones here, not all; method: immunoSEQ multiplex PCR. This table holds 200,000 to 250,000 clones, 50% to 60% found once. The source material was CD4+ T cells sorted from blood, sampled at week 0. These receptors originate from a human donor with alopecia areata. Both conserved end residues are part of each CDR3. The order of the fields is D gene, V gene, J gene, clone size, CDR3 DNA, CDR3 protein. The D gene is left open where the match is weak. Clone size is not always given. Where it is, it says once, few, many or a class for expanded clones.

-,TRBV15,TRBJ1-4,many,TGTGCCACCAGTAACCACGCAGGGGCATCGGAAAAACTGTTTTTT,CATSNHAGASEKLFF
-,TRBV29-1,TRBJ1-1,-,TGCAGCGTCAAGACTGCTTATGACACTGAAGCTTTCTTT,CSVKTAYDTEAFF
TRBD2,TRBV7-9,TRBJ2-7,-,TGTGCCAGCAGCCCTCGGGGACTAGCGGGAAGCGAGCAGTACTTC,CASSPRGLAGSEQYF
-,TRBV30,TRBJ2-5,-,TGTGCCTGGAGAGTGGTTGGAAAAGAGACCCAGTACTTC,CAWRVVGKETQYF
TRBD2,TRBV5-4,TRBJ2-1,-,TGTGCCAGCAGCTTCAGTTTTGGCGGGAGGGTCCAGTTCTTC,CASSFSFGGRVQFF
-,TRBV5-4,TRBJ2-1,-,TGTGCCAGCAGTTATGACCCAGCCAAGGAGAAGTTCTTC,CASSYDPAKEKFF
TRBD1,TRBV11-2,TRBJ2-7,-,TGTGCCAGCAGCTTCGGGCTTACAGGGGTCGAGCAGTACTTC,CASSFGLTGVEQYF
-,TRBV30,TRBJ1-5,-,TGTGCCTGGAGTGTACAGAACAATCAGCCCCAGCATTTT,CAWSVQNNQPQHF
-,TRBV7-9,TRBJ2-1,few,TGTGCCAGCAGCCCCTGGACCAGAGGGGATGAGCAGTTCTTC,CASSPWTRGDEQFF
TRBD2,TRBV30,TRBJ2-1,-,TGTGCCTGGAGGGTCGGACTAGCGGGAGTCAATGAGCAGTTCTTC,CAWRVGLAGVNEQFF
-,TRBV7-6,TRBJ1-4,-,TGTGCCAGCAGCTTAGACACGTGGAATGAAAAACTGTTTTTT,CASSLDTWNEKLFF
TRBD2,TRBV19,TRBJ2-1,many,TGTGCCAGTAGTATATACGGTGGACTAGCGGGAGGGATACAGTTCTTC,CASSIYGGLAGGIQFF
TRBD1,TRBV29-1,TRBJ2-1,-,TGCAGCGCCGGACAGGCATACAATGAGCAGTTCTTC,CSAGQAYNEQFF
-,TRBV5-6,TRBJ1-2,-,TGTGCCAGCAGCTTACGGGACCGTTCTGGCTACACCTTC,CASSLRDRSGYTF